These 16 T cell receptor beta chains were all obtained from the same sample, sequenced in a study of Ad26.COV2.S vaccination and SARS-CoV-2 variants. This sample's treatment: around 19 received Ad26.COV2.S at low or high dose, single or two shots; roughly five received placebo; per-sample allocation not given. The samples date from day 63 after the first vaccine or placebo injection. Profiling relied on immunoSEQ multiplex PCR, and the TCRdb table lists in-frame clones only, not all of them. The sample holds about 320,000 clones, about 82% seen once. Specimen: peripheral blood, collected in a trial of Ad26.COV2.S vaccine versus placebo. The source is a person aged 18-65 years who received the Ad26.COV2.S COVID-19 vaccine or a placebo.

J is TRBJ1-1 and V is TRBV12-5; 8 nucleotides line up with TRBD1. The CDR3 extends over 17 amino acids. V trimming: 0 bases; J trimming: 5 bases; junction bases outside the gene matches: 11. Germline assignment: CDR1 LGHNT and CDR2 FRNRAP. This chain's CDR3 is CASGLVQGDLRGTEAFF. CDR3 bases: TGTGCTAGTGGTTTGGTACAGGGGGACCTGAGAGGGACTGAAGCTTTCTTT.

The chain has TRBV6-4 and TRBJ2-5, with 10 bases aligning to TRBD2. The CDR3 is made up of 15 amino acids. The V gene end was trimmed by 6 bases and the J gene end by 4 bases; junction bases not matched to a gene: 8. Germline CDR1 and CDR2: MRHNA and SNTAGT. CDR3 residues: CASSASGGGRETQYF. The CDR3 DNA follows: TGTGCCAGCAGCGCTAGCGGGGGAGGTAGAGAGACCCAGTACTTC.

This clone has more than one count but fewer than ten. The chain carries TRBV27 and TRBJ2-7, with TRBD1 matching 7 bases. The CDR3 length is 14 residues. Per the germline V gene, CDR1 is MNHEY and CDR2 is SMNVEV (reference sequence). V dropped 0 bases and J dropped 3; count of bases not matched to a gene: 2. The CDR3 nucleotides read TGTGCCAGCAGTTTATCGGGACAGATCTACGAGCAGTACTTC. Its protein is CASSLSGQIYEQYF.

The V and J genes are TRBV11-2 and TRBJ2-3, with a weak D call TRBD1 (5 bases). The V gene's germline CDR1 is SGHAT and CDR2 FQNNGV. The CDR3 is made up of 11 amino acids. The CDR3: CAGASTDTQYF. The DNA for the CDR3 is TGTGCAGGGGCGAGCACAGATACGCAGTATTTT.

This rearrangement joins TRBV5-1 to TRBJ2-7; D is possibly TRBD1 or TRBD2 (7 bases each). This CDR3 spans 15 amino acids. The V gene's germline CDR1 is SGHRS and CDR2 YFSETQ. The germline V and J ends were trimmed by 4 bases and 0 bases, with 14 bases remaining between them. CDR3 residues: CASSLRGGTSYEQYF. The CDR3 nucleotides are TGCGCCAGCAGCCTCAGGGGGGGAACCTCCTACGAGCAGTACTTC.

Here the CDR3 reads CASSEALGRGKQYF. The CDR3 nucleotides are TGTGCCAGCAGTGAAGCGCTGGGGAGGGGTAAGCAGTACTTC. The rearrangement joins TRBV2 to TRBJ2-7, with 7 bases lining up with TRBD2. There are 14 residues in the CDR3. CDR1 and CDR2 from the germline V gene are SNHLY and FYNNEI. V lost 0 bases and J lost 8; bases outside the gene matches: 7.

The chain couples TRBV5-1 to TRBJ2-2; D not resolved. Germline CDR1 and CDR2: SGHRS and YFSETQ. The CDR3 has 16 residues. The V gene lost 0 bases and the J gene lost 7 bases, with 16 bases spanning the gap. The CDR3 nucleotides are TGCGCCAGCAGCTTGGCTGGTTCAGTGAGAGGCGGGGAGCTGTTTTTT. This codes for CASSLAGSVRGGELFF.

The chain has TRBV5-1 and TRBJ2-2, with TRBD2 matching 8 bases. Germline V lookup: CDR1 SGHRS, CDR2 YFSETQ. V shed 5 bases and J 7 bases; nucleotides not matched to a gene: 7. The CDR3 length is 14 residues. DNA of the CDR3: TGCGCCAGCAGTAGCGGGAACGTCGGCGGGGAGCTGTTTTTT. It is translated as CASSSGNVGGELFF.

This chain connects TRBV5-6 to TRBJ2-7, with D perhaps TRBD1 (5 bases). The CDR3 sequence is 16 residues long. Germline assignment: CDR1 SGHDT and CDR2 YYEEEE. Trimming took off 0 bases at V and 1 base at J, with 14 bases between the two ends. CDR3 region: CASSLVTAGNSYEQYF. CDR3 in DNA: TGTGCCAGCAGCTTGGTAACGGCAGGGAATTCCTACGAGCAGTACTTC.

The V gene is TRBV7-7, the J gene TRBJ2-1; perhaps D is TRBD1 or TRBD2 (5 bases each). V was cut by 5 bases and J by 6 bases, with 20 bases left in between. CDR1 and CDR2 from the germline V gene are SSHAT and FNYEAQ (reference sequence). The length of the CDR3 is 16 residues. The CDR3 spells CASSPNRGDSLNEQFF. The CDR3 DNA is TGTGCCAGCAGCCCAAATAGGGGAGACAGCCTCAATGAGCAGTTCTTC.

The CDR3 DNA sequence: TGTGCCAGCGTTACAGGGCATGGCTACACCTTC. It specifies CASVTGHGYTF. The J gene is TRBJ1-2, the V gene TRBV7-2, with a possible D match to TRBD1 (6 bases). Germline V gives CDR1 SGHTA, CDR2 FQGNSA. V lost 8 bases and J 6 bases, leaving 10 bases between the germline ends. The CDR3 spans 11 residues.

The J gene is TRBJ2-7, the V gene TRBV30; D is uncertain. V dropped 4 bases and J dropped 1 base, with 14 bases sitting between them. The CDR3 consists of 14 residues. The germline CDR1 and CDR2 sequences are GTSNPN and SVGIG (reference sequence). CDR3 in DNA: TGTGCCTGGAACCAGCAACTCCTATCCTACGAGCAGTACTTC. This codes for CAWNQQLLSYEQYF.

The rearrangement uses TRBV7-9 and TRBJ1-1; 8 bases agree with TRBD1. Germline-derived CDR1 and CDR2 are SEHNR and FQNEAQ (reference sequence). V was pared by 5 bases and J by 0 bases, with 8 bases of the junction left unmatched. The CDR3 has 16 amino acids. The CDR3 coding sequence is TGTGCCAGCAGCCCAAAGGACAGGGCTATGAACACTGAAGCTTTCTTT. It yields the protein CASSPKDRAMNTEAFF.

The V and J genes are TRBV6-5 and TRBJ1-6, with TRBD1 matching over 8 bases. Trimming at V came to 7 bases and at J to 7 bases, leaving 6 bases not matched to a gene. The germline V gene has CDR1 MNHEY and CDR2 SVGAGI. This CDR3 has 14 amino acids. The CDR3 is CASTPRQGNSPLHF. The CDR3 DNA reads as TGTGCCAGCACCCCACGACAGGGGAATTCACCCCTCCACTTT.

Comments on this clone: Other DNA sequences in this specimen translate into the identical CDR3. The rearrangement joins TRBV7-9 to TRBJ1-3; 7 bases match TRBD1. There are 15 residues in the CDR3. The V and J ends lost 1 base and 0 bases, in that order; junction bases with no gene match: 0. CDR1 and CDR2 from the germline V gene are SEHNR and FQNEAQ (reference sequence). The CDR3 DNA is TGTGCCAGCAGCTTAGACAGGGGCTCTGGAAACACCATATATTTT. This encodes CASSLDRGSGNTIYF.

This chain connects TRBV5-8 to TRBJ2-5, with 7 positions matching TRBD1. Per the germline V gene, CDR1 is SGHTS and CDR2 is YDEGEE. J lost 2 bases, V lost 0 bases, and 4 bases had no gene match. The CDR3 is made up of 15 amino acids. The CDR3 bases are TGTGCCAGCAGCTTGGGTCACAGGGGACAAGAGACCCAGTACTTC. It yields the protein CASSLGHRGQETQYF.